What follows describes a single TCR beta chain. The clone's antigen remains unknown. Nothing much larger sits one base from this clone, and base qualities are not available. TCRbeta CDR3 regions were amplified from genomic DNA by means of the immunoSEQ Assay, a bias-controlled multiplex PCR. The original methods were these. Nucleated cell counts per sample were estimated from amplification of reference gene primers within the assay. Sequence reads were collapsed and filtered to measure the absolute abundance of every unique TCRbeta CDR3 rearrangement. For each sample, productive Simpson clonality was calculated by taking the square root of Simpson's diversity index across productive rearrangements. Imported from immuneACCESS, the table was reduced by TCRdb to in-frame sequences with V and J called. These copies leave out some clones; in studies compared against another copy, an unresolved V gene accounts for under half, and the cause of the remainder is not known. The DNA was the basis for D and trimming; V, J and clone size are from that table. Present in this sample are roughly 390,000 clones, 85% of which were seen just once. The top ten constitute 3.5% to 4% of the sample.

Each collaborating institution followed its own protocols to collect whole blood in K2EDTA tubes. For TCRbeta analysis, collaborators shipped samples in one of three forms: frozen whole blood, isolated PBMCs, or DNA extracted from either of those sample types. The data stem from a study of blood T cell repertoires in COVID-19 (dated by TCRdb to 2020 to 2021). For the wider study: Collaborator samples came from the United States, Italy and Spain and covered acute and convalescent phases of COVID-19. The prospective study material was composed of cDNA or gDNA derived from T cells, B-cell-depleted T cells, or PBMCs. Subjects who had been exposed to COVID-19, were actively infected with it, or had recovered from it provided the deeply sampled blood TCRbeta repertoires that made up the dataset. The repertoires were made available in a free public database intended to serve as a resource for research on the immune response to SARS-CoV-2. Samples were obtained from the ongoing ImmuneRACE study (first 160 participants) and from over 1,000 subjects provided by 6 global collaborators. Nearly every sample came with metadata listing a de-identified subject ID, COVID-19 status, age in years and sex. Where HLA class I and class II types were available, the types were taken from metadata supplied by the sample provider, not from assay-based typing. On the study overall, not on this receptor specifically: Clinical and demographic metadata were provided uncurated, with the amount varying by source and participant.

Sequenced input: peripheral blood. The sequence came from a woman aged 18-29 years with acute or convalescent COVID-19.

For the CDR3, the sequence is CASSLGTPTYGYTF. The base sequence is TGTGCCAGCAGCTTAGGGACACCGACGTATGGCTACACCTTC. The rearranged chain carries TRBV7-9 and TRBJ1-2, with TRBD1 tentatively as D gene (5 bases match). For CDR1 and CDR2, the germline V gene (reference sequence) lists SEHNR and FQNEAQ. The trim is 1 base for V and 5 bases for J, with a gap of 11 bases between the germline ends. From the cysteine through the phenylalanine, the CDR3 covers 14 amino acids. Of all the DNA, just the CDR3 is kept, 42 bases in frame from base 1.